These T cell receptor beta chains were read from a single sample in a study of blood T cell repertoires in COVID-19. TCRdb's copy holds only in-frame clones and misses some; the assay was immunoSEQ multiplex PCR. The sample has approximately 77,000 clones, around 88% seen once. Sequenced material: peripheral blood. The receptors originated from a woman aged 80 or older with acute or convalescent COVID-19. Both conserved end residues are part of each CDR3. A D gene is named only where the DNA matches it firmly. Clone size is shown for a subset of rows, as once, few, many or a class of expanded clone.

j_gene,d_gene,v_gene,abundance,CDR3nt,CDR3aa
TRBJ2-2,TRBD1,TRBV4-1,once,TGCGCCAGCAGCCCCGACAGGGGACGCACCGGGGAGCTGTTTTTT,CASSPDRGRTGELFF
TRBJ2-7,TRBD1,TRBV18,-,TGTGCCAGCTCACTAGGGAAGCCGGGACAGGGGGACGAGCAGTACTTC,CASSLGKPGQGDEQYF
TRBJ2-3,TRBD2,TRBV4-3,-,TGCGCCAGCAGCCAAGATGGGCCTAGCGGGGGGAACATAGATACGCAGTATTTT,CASSQDGPSGGNIDTQYF
TRBJ1-2,TRBD1,TRBV5-5,-,TGTGCCAGCAGCTGGGACAGGGCTCCTAACTATGGCTACACCTTC,CASSWDRAPNYGYTF
TRBJ1-2,TRBD1,TRBV19,-,TGTGCCAGTAGAAATGAACAGGGGGCGAACTATGGCTACACCTTC,CASRNEQGANYGYTF
TRBJ2-3,TRBD2,TRBV7-9,-,TGTGCCAGCAGCTTAGATCTAGCGGGAGAGACAGATACGCAGTATTTT,CASSLDLAGETDTQYF
TRBJ2-3,-,TRBV10-3,-,TGTGCCAGCGGGTCCTCAGATACGCAGTATTTT,CASGSSDTQYF
TRBJ1-4,-,TRBV11-2,-,TGTGCCAGCAGCGCACAGTTATCAGATGAAAAACTGTTTTTT,CASSAQLSDEKLFF
TRBJ2-2,TRBD1,TRBV6-2/TRBV6-3,-,TGTGCCAGCAGTACACGACAGGGGGCGCGTGGCACCGGGGAGCTGTTTTTT,CASSTRQGARGTGELFF
TRBJ2-1,TRBD2,TRBV18,once,TGTGCCAGCTCACCACCTTTTCTAGCGGAAGAAGGAGGCAATGAGCAGTTCTTC,CASSPPFLAEEGGNEQFF
TRBJ2-1,-,TRBV9,-,TGTGCCAGCAGCGTAGACCCGGGCAATGAGCAGTTCTTC,CASSVDPGNEQFF
TRBJ2-1,TRBD2,TRBV9,-,TGTGCCAGCAGCCCCCGACTAGCCGATGAGCAGTTCTTC,CASSPRLADEQFF
TRBJ2-5,-,TRBV7-3,once,TGTGCCAGCAGCTTAGGAGGATTCTCTCAAGAGACCCAGTACTTC,CASSLGGFSQETQYF
TRBJ1-5,-,TRBV19,-,TGTGCCAGTAGTATCTTCAATCAGCCCCAGCATTTT,CASSIFNQPQHF
TRBJ1-4,-,TRBV6-1,-,TGTGCCAGCAGTGAACTAGGAGGGGCAAATGAAAAACTGTTTTTT,CASSELGGANEKLFF
TRBJ2-1,-,TRBV7-8,-,TGTGCCAGCAGCCCGATGGAACAGTTATACAATGAGCAGTTCTTC,CASSPMEQLYNEQFF
TRBJ1-1,TRBD1,TRBV7-9,-,TGTGCCAGCAGCACACACACTTGGACAGGGGGTAAGGCTGAAGCTTTCTTT,CASSTHTWTGGKAEAFF
TRBJ1-1,-,TRBV7-9,-,TGTGCCAGCAGCCCAGTCTTGCAGGTCACTGAAGCTTTCTTT,CASSPVLQVTEAFF
TRBJ1-1,TRBD1,TRBV6-5,-,TGTGCCAGCTACAGGGGCGAGGGCACTGAAGCTTTCTTT,CASYRGEGTEAFF
TRBJ2-1,-,TRBV10-3,-,TGTGCCATCAGTGCCCAGGGAGGTCGGGAGCAGTTCTTC,CAISAQGGREQFF
TRBJ2-2,-,TRBV2,-,TGTGCCAGCCGGCCAGGGACATCGAACACCGGGGAGCTGTTTTTT,CASRPGTSNTGELFF
TRBJ1-2,-,TRBV25-1,-,TGTGCCAGCAGTGCCCGGGGGGTAAGATTACCATCCGCTGGCTACACCTTC,CASSARGVRLPSAGYTF
TRBJ1-2,TRBD1,TRBV9,-,TGTGCCAGCAGCTTGATCACAGGGGTGGACGGCTACACCTTC,CASSLITGVDGYTF
TRBJ2-2,TRBD1,TRBV18,-,TGTGCCAGCTCACCCGGCGGACAGGGCACCGGGGAGCTGTTTTTT,CASSPGGQGTGELFF
TRBJ1-2,-,TRBV7-2,-,TGTGCCAGCAGCCCTGGGGGCGGCGCAAGCTACTATGGCTACACCTTC,CASSPGGGASYYGYTF
TRBJ1-2,-,TRBV15,-,TGTGCCACCAGCAGGACGGGGGGTATTGGCTATGGCTACACCTTC,CATSRTGGIGYGYTF
TRBJ2-7,-,TRBV30,-,TGTGCCTGGAGTGGCGGAGCCTACGAGCAGTACTTC,CAWSGGAYEQYF
TRBJ2-2,TRBD2,TRBV3-1/TRBV3-2,-,TGTGCCAGCAGCCGACTAGCGGGGAACACCGGGGAGCTGTTTTTT,CASSRLAGNTGELFF
TRBJ2-1,-,TRBV7-2,-,TGTGCCAGCAGCTTAGGAGGCGCGGGTAGGAATGAGCAGTTCTTC,CASSLGGAGRNEQFF
TRBJ2-6,-,TRBV5-1,-,TGCGCCAGCAGCTTGGACGGGTCTGGGGCCAACGTCCTGACTTTC,CASSLDGSGANVLTF
TRBJ1-5,-,TRBV30,once,TGTGCCTGGAGCCTGGGGGGAGGCAGCAATCAGCCCCAGCATTTT,CAWSLGGGSNQPQHF
TRBJ1-1,TRBD1,TRBV2,-,TGTGCCAGCAGTGAAGTCGGGACAGCGAACACTGAAGCTTTCTTT,CASSEVGTANTEAFF
TRBJ1-2,-,TRBV19,-,TGTGCCGGCCGGGTAGCGCGTGGCTACACCTTC,CAGRVARGYTF
TRBJ1-1,-,TRBV19,few,TGTGCCAGTAGTATAAACAGGGACACTGAAGCTTTCTTT,CASSINRDTEAFF
TRBJ1-2,-,TRBV5-1,-,TGCGCCAGCAGCTTGGACAGGGCCCCACCCTATGGCTACACCTTC,CASSLDRAPPYGYTF
TRBJ1-3,TRBD1,TRBV5-6,-,TGTGCCAGCAGCTTGAGGGGGTCGGGACAGGGCTTCTCTGGAAACACCATATATTTT,CASSLRGSGQGFSGNTIYF
TRBJ2-4,TRBD1,TRBV19,-,TGTGCCAGTTCCCGGGACAGGGGTGACATTCAGTACTTC,CASSRDRGDIQYF
TRBJ1-2,TRBD1,TRBV7-9,-,TGTGCCAGCAGCCTAGACAGGGGGCAGGACTATGGCTACACCTTC,CASSLDRGQDYGYTF
TRBJ1-2,-,TRBV29-1,-,TGCAGCGTTGAAGCCCCCGGGGGAGGCTACACCTTC,CSVEAPGGGYTF
TRBJ1-2,-,TRBV12-3/TRBV12-4,-,TGTGCCAGCAACTTCGGGGGAAGGTATGGCTACACCTTC,CASNFGGRYGYTF
TRBJ2-7,-,TRBV12-3/TRBV12-4,-,TGTGCCAGCAGCCTCTTACAGGGTAACGAGCAGTACTTC,CASSLLQGNEQYF
TRBJ1-5,-,TRBV13,-,TGTGCCAGCCCCAGGCCCCAGCATTTT,CASPRPQHF
TRBJ2-7,-,TRBV6-5,-,TGTGCCAGCAGTTACAGCGGGCGCACCTACGAGCAGTACTTC,CASSYSGRTYEQYF
TRBJ2-2,-,TRBV7-2,-,TGTGCCAGCAGCCCAGGGTTCGCGAACACCGGGGAGCTGTTTTTT,CASSPGFANTGELFF
TRBJ1-1,-,TRBV7-9,-,TGTGCCAGCAGCCCGACCGGGACACCCAGGGCCCCTGAAGCTTTCTTT,CASSPTGTPRAPEAFF
TRBJ2-1,-,TRBV7-2,-,TGTGCCAGCAGCTTTTCATTGGCGGTGGAGCAGTTCTTC,CASSFSLAVEQFF
TRBJ1-2,TRBD1,TRBV6-5,-,TGTGCCAGCAGTCCACAGGGGGCGAATGGCTACACCTTC,CASSPQGANGYTF
TRBJ2-1,TRBD2,TRBV10-1,-,TGCGCCAGCAGCTCAAACAGGGGAACTAGCGGGAGAAGTGAGCAGTTCTTC,CASSSNRGTSGRSEQFF
TRBJ1-2,TRBD1,TRBV18,-,TGTGCCAGCTCACCCAGACAGGGGGATAACTATGGCTACACCTTC,CASSPRQGDNYGYTF
TRBJ1-2,TRBD1,TRBV4-3,-,TGCGCCAGCAGCCATTCCCGGACAGGGAAGAGGAGCTACACCTTC,CASSHSRTGKRSYTF